These 20 T cell receptor beta chains share one sample of origin, sequenced in a study of blood T cells in healthy people across ages. PCR was performed a second time for roughly 6 to 12 cycles using a sample-barcoded 5' primer and a J-beta primer mix. TCRdb reprocessed the 5' RACE reads with MiXCR, giving one entry per CDR3 protein. Of about 1,400,000 distinct CDR3 sequences in the sample, approximately 63% were seen once. Sequencing input: blood. These receptors were obtained from a man between 18 and 35 years old in good health.

The chain has TRBV2 and TRBJ2-7; D not resolved. Germline V lookup: CDR1 SNHLY, CDR2 FYNNEI. V shed 3 bases and J shed 2 bases, with 11 bases lying between them. This CDR3 region has 14 residues. The CDR3 bases are TGTGCCAGCAGTGACCCCAAAGTCACCTACGAGCAGTACTTC. This gives the protein CASSDPKVTYEQYF.

The sample holds a few counts of this clonotype. The chain employs TRBV7-2 and TRBJ2-7; D perhaps matches TRBD2 (6 bases). This CDR3 comprises 14 residues. V was cut by 0 bases and J by 7 bases, with 13 bases left in between. Per the germline V gene, CDR1 is SGHTA and CDR2 is FQGNSA. For the CDR3, the DNA is TGTGCCAGCAGCTTAGCTGAGCGGGTGAGAGAGCAGTACTTC. Residues: CASSLAERVREQYF.

This clonotype appeared a few times. The rearrangement uses TRBV10-3 and TRBJ1-1; D remains ambiguous. The germline gives CDR1 ENHRY, CDR2 SYGVKD. The CDR3 contains 13 residues. Trimming pared 10 bases from V and 0 bases from J, leaving 12 bases between. For the CDR3, the DNA is TGTGCCACCCGGGCGGGATTGAACACTGAAGCTTTCTTT. This encodes CATRAGLNTEAFF.

This clonotype was observed once. The chain has TRBV2 and TRBJ2-7; perhaps TRBD1 as D (5 bases). The germline V and J ends were trimmed by 3 bases and 3 bases, with 15 bases remaining between them. Germline CDR1 and CDR2: SNHLY and FYNNEI. The CDR3 has 15 residues. CDR3 nucleotide sequence: TGTGCCAGCAGTGATATCCAGGGTACAGTCTACGAGCAGTACTTC. It yields the protein CASSDIQGTVYEQYF.

V and J are TRBV15 and TRBJ1-5; D ambiguous. Germline CDR1 and CDR2: LNHNV and YYDKDF (reference sequence). The CDR3 contains 14 residues. Trimming took 3 bases from V and 13 from J, leaving 19 bases between them. This chain's CDR3 is CATSSFAPGSTQHF. The CDR3, as DNA: TGTGCCACCAGCAGCTTCGCCCCAGGCAGCACTCAGCATTTT.

The rearrangement joins TRBV20-1 to TRBJ2-2, with a weak D call TRBD1 (6 bases). V gave up 7 bases and J gave up 3 bases, with 15 bases separating them. The CDR3 is made up of 14 amino acids. Germline V gene data show CDR1 as DFQATT and CDR2 as SNEGSKA (reference sequence). The CDR3 is CSVKGDGDTGELFF. In nucleotides, the CDR3 is TGCAGTGTTAAGGGGGACGGTGACACCGGGGAGCTGTTTTTT.

This rearrangement joins TRBV6-5 to TRBJ2-5; weak D call: TRBD2 (7 bases). This CDR3 contains 14 residues. With 5 bases removed from V and 5 bases from J, the gap between germline ends came to 15 bases. CDR1 is MNHEY, CDR2 SVGAGI, per germline. The CDR3 DNA reads TGTGCCAGCAGTAACATACAGGGAGGGGAGACCCAGTACTTC. Its translation: CASSNIQGGETQYF.

This chain connects TRBV5-1 to TRBJ2-2; D is possibly TRBD1 (5 bases). CDR1 and CDR2 from the germline V gene are SGHRS and YFSETQ. The CDR3 is 15 amino acids. Deletions cut 3 bases from V and 1 base from J, with 10 bases between. CDR3 protein: CASSSVQGNTGELFF. CDR3 nucleotides: TGCGCCAGCAGCTCCGTCCAGGGGAACACCGGGGAGCTGTTTTTT.

The chain is built from TRBV6-6 and TRBJ2-1; D not resolved. The ends were cut back, 10 bases at V and 5 bases at J, with 21 bases in the middle. Germline values: CDR1 MNHNY, CDR2 SVGAGI (reference sequence). This CDR3 contains 15 residues. CDR3 nucleotide sequence: TGTGCCACTTCGGTCTGGCCTGGTAGTGACAATGAGCAGTTCTTC. Amino acids: CATSVWPGSDNEQFF.

This sequence joins TRBV4-2 and TRBJ2-4; 9 bases agree with TRBD1. Per germline, CDR1 LGHNA and CDR2 YNFKEQ. J was trimmed by 13 bases and V by 4 bases; bases with no gene match: 14. The CDR3 loop spans 15 amino acids. The DNA of the CDR3 is TGTGCCAGCAGCCGGGAGGGGGCGGGACAGGGTGTGCAGTACTTC. It translates to CASSREGAGQGVQYF.

The V and J genes are TRBV12-3 or TRBV12-4 and TRBJ2-1; 8 nucleotides match TRBD2. J was trimmed by 4 bases and V by 2 bases; bases with no gene match: 4. The CDR3 covers 15 residues. CDR3 in amino acids: CASSLRGGVYNEQFF. CDR3 nucleotides: TGTGCCAGCAGTTTACGGGGGGGAGTATACAATGAGCAGTTCTTC.

In its sample, this clonotype was seen many times. The chain couples TRBV5-1 to TRBJ2-7; TRBD1 matches at 7 bases. The V gene end was trimmed by 3 bases and the J gene end by 1 base; junction bases not matched to a gene: 1. The CDR3 extends over 13 amino acids. Per germline, CDR1 SGHRS and CDR2 YFSETQ. The CDR3 coding sequence is TGCGCCAGCAGCTCGGGACAGTCCTACGAGCAGTACTTC. Protein: CASSSGQSYEQYF.

The rearrangement uses TRBV29-1 and TRBJ2-5, with TRBD1 matching over 9 bases. Germline V gene data show CDR1 as SQVTM and CDR2 as ANQGSEA. V was clipped by 6 bases and J by 1 base; unmatched bases: 3. This CDR3 has 13 residues. In DNA, the CDR3 is TGCAGCGTGGACAGGGGATTCCAAGAGACCCAGTACTTC. This sequence encodes CSVDRGFQETQYF.

V and J are TRBV6-6 and TRBJ2-5, with 7 bases identical to TRBD1. CDR1 and CDR2 (germline): MNHNY, SVGAGI (reference sequence). CDR3 length: 14 amino acids. The ends lost 5 bases at V and 2 bases at J; junction bases unmatched: 5. The CDR3 DNA is TGTGCCAGCAGTAGACCGGGACAGCAAGAGACCCAGTACTTC. Its translation: CASSRPGQQETQYF.

This clonotype has just a few counts. The rearrangement links TRBV29-1 to TRBJ2-1, with a possible D match to TRBD2 (6 bases). There are 14 residues in the CDR3. Germline V gene sequence: CDR1 SQVTM, CDR2 ANQGSEA. V was clipped by 6 bases and J by 2 bases, with 14 bases between them. The DNA of the CDR3 is TGCAGCGTCGTCAGCGGGTTTACCTACAATGAGCAGTTCTTC. Amino acid sequence: CSVVSGFTYNEQFF.

The gene calls are TRBV2 and TRBJ1-5, with D perhaps matching TRBD1 (6 bases). V lost 4 bases, J lost 4 bases, and 14 bases lay in between. Germline-derived CDR1 and CDR2 are SNHLY and FYNNEI. The CDR3 loop spans 15 amino acids. This CDR3 reads CASSGPGGGNQPQHF. DNA of the CDR3: TGTGCCAGCAGTGGACCCGGGGGCGGTAATCAGCCCCAGCATTTT. The full variable domain, its missing parts supplied by reference TRBV2 and TRBJ1-5, is EPEVTQTPSHQVTQMGQEVILRCVPISNHLYFYWYRQILGQKVEFLVSFYNNEISEKSEIFDDQFSVERPDGSNFTLKIRSTKLEDSAMYFCASSGPGGGNQPQHFGDGTRLSIL.

This clonotype was found a few times. The rearrangement uses TRBV3-1 and TRBJ2-5; D ambiguous. This CDR3 contains 14 residues. The germline gives CDR1 LGHDT, CDR2 YNNKEL (reference sequence). V was pared by 0 bases and J by 2 bases, with 7 bases between. The CDR3 protein is CASSQDALQETQYF. DNA for the CDR3: TGTGCCAGCAGCCAAGATGCCCTACAAGAGACCCAGTACTTC.

The V gene is TRBV15, the J gene TRBJ2-1; 10 bases are shared with TRBD2. The J call is uncertain, as TRBJ2-7 better fits the DNA end. The CDR3 length is 15 residues. The V gene's germline CDR1 is LNHNV and CDR2 YYDKDF (reference sequence). The CDR3 reads CATSRVAGGDYEQYF. CDR3 in DNA: TGTGCCACCAGCAGAGTAGCGGGAGGCGACTACGAGCAGTACTTC.

This clonotype was observed once. The CDR3 carries no conserved terminal phenylalanine or tryptophan, so it likely arises from a read error. V is TRBV20-1 and J is TRBJ2-3; perhaps TRBD1 as D (6 bases). Trimming cost V 6 bases and J 2 bases, with 18 bases left between them. The germline CDR1 and CDR2 sequences are DFQATT and SNEGSKA (reference sequence). CDR3 size: 15 residues. The CDR3 here is CSANRVEFHTDTQYY. CDR3 coding DNA: TGCAGTGCAAACAGGGTAGAATTCCACACAGATACGCAGTATTAT.

This rearrangement joins TRBV20-1 to TRBJ2-1, with D hard to call. The better agreement between TRBJ2-7 and the DNA end casts doubt on the J call. Germline V gene lookup returns CDR1 DFQATT and CDR2 SNEGSKA (reference sequence). The CDR3 length is 11 residues. The CDR3 spells CSASFGRVQYF. Here the CDR3 DNA reads TGCAGTGCTTCTTTCGGACGGGTGCAGTACTTC.